This is a list of T cell receptor beta chains from one sample in a study of cytomegalovirus exposure and HLA in healthy donors. The table came from immunoSEQ multiplex PCR; TCRdb's copy has only in-frame clones and leaves some out. The repertoire holds approximately 70,000 clones, with roughly 72% as singletons. Input material: PBMCs. Every receptor here comes from a man aged 50-59 years in good health and CMV-seronegative. CDR3s leave out the opening cysteine and the closing phenylalanine or tryptophan. Each record gives: J gene, D gene, V gene, CDR3 protein. The D gene is left open where the match is weak.

j_call: TRBJ1-1
d_call: .
v_call: TRBV5-6
cdr3_aa: ASSLPPDTEAF

j_call: TRBJ2-7
d_call: .
v_call: TRBV4-1
cdr3_aa: ASSTDSAAIDEQY

j_call: TRBJ1-2
d_call: TRBD1
v_call: TRBV5-8
cdr3_aa: ASSFGQGGGYT

j_call: TRBJ2-7
d_call: TRBD1
v_call: TRBV11-2
cdr3_aa: ASSRQSRSGGEQY

j_call: TRBJ1-5
d_call: .
v_call: TRBV7-3
cdr3_aa: ASSLCPRDGNQPQH

j_call: TRBJ1-1
d_call: .
v_call: TRBV4-2
cdr3_aa: ASSRVTGNTEAF

j_call: TRBJ2-1
d_call: .
v_call: TRBV18
cdr3_aa: ASSPHPYNEQF

j_call: TRBJ1-1
d_call: .
v_call: TRBV19
cdr3_aa: ASSTGQFTTEAF

j_call: TRBJ2-1
d_call: TRBD2
v_call: TRBV5-6
cdr3_aa: ASSSLAGGSQVEQF

j_call: TRBJ1-1
d_call: TRBD1
v_call: TRBV19
cdr3_aa: ASRWGQGENTEAF

j_call: TRBJ1-5
d_call: TRBD1
v_call: TRBV6-5
cdr3_aa: ASRLTGNSNQPQH

j_call: .
d_call: .
v_call: TRBV30
cdr3_aa: AWSAASSYEQY

j_call: TRBJ2-3
d_call: .
v_call: TRBV5-1
cdr3_aa: ASSGQGTDTQY

j_call: TRBJ2-1
d_call: .
v_call: TRBV7-8
cdr3_aa: ASSLVRYNEQF

j_call: TRBJ2-5
d_call: .
v_call: TRBV5-1
cdr3_aa: ASSLEAGKGETQY

j_call: TRBJ2-1
d_call: .
v_call: TRBV6-6
cdr3_aa: ASITGGGYNEQF

j_call: TRBJ1-1
d_call: TRBD1
v_call: TRBV7-6
cdr3_aa: ASSSRTGWNTEAF

j_call: TRBJ2-1
d_call: TRBD1
v_call: TRBV7-6
cdr3_aa: ASSSGPGTVNEQF

j_call: TRBJ1-4
d_call: .
v_call: TRBV11-2
cdr3_aa: ASSPRQPEGKLF

j_call: TRBJ1-6
d_call: .
v_call: TRBV6-4
cdr3_aa: ASSREANSPLH

j_call: TRBJ2-7
d_call: TRBD2
v_call: TRBV9
cdr3_aa: ASSVDPAGIYEQY

j_call: TRBJ1-1
d_call: .
v_call: TRBV19
cdr3_aa: ASNIGGGSTEAF

j_call: TRBJ2-2
d_call: .
v_call: TRBV2
cdr3_aa: ASSDHWATGELF

j_call: TRBJ2-1
d_call: TRBD1
v_call: TRBV23-1
cdr3_aa: ASSQGRDRGYNEQF

j_call: TRBJ1-2
d_call: .
v_call: TRBV9
cdr3_aa: ASSPNLLGRGSIGYT

j_call: TRBJ1-1
d_call: .
v_call: TRBV19
cdr3_aa: ASSASGRNTEAF

j_call: TRBJ2-7
d_call: TRBD2
v_call: TRBV28
cdr3_aa: ASSVLGLETYEQY

j_call: TRBJ2-3
d_call: .
v_call: TRBV19
cdr3_aa: ASRERLSTDTQY

j_call: TRBJ1-3
d_call: .
v_call: TRBV30
cdr3_aa: AWTIGGDTGNTIY